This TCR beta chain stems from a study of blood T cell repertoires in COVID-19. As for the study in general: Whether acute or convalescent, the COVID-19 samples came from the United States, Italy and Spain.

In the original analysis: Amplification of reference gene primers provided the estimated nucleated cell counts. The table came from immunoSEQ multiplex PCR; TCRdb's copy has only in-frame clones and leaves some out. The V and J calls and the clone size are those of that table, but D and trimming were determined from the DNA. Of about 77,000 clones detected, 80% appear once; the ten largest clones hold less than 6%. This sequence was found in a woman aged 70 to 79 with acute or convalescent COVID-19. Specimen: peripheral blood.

DNA of the CDR3: TGTGCCAGCAGTGACGGGGGACAGGGGCACTCTGGAAACACCATATATTTT. Its protein product is CASSDGGQGHSGNTIYF. V gene TRBV6-1 combines with J gene TRBJ1-3; TRBD1 matches 10 bases. V lost 3 bases to trimming and J lost 0 bases; unmatched junction nucleotides: 5. CDR3 length equals 17 residues. CDR1 is MNHNS and CDR2 is SASEGT in the germline V gene.